This TCR beta chain was recorded in a study of T cell responses to AZD1222 COVID-19 vaccine. Whole-study findings and limits: In a largely white British group with more females than males, clonal diversity was possibly underestimated. Just a handful of people given AZD1222 tested seropositive at baseline. Repertoires were collected only later (after the peak T cell response had occurred).

TCRdb's copy holds only in-frame clones and misses some; the assay was immunoSEQ multiplex PCR. The data show about 120,000 clones, 70% to 90% seen once. Note on this clone: Its antigen remains unknown.

The germline V gene has CDR1 LGHDT and CDR2 YNNKEL (reference sequence). Trimming took 1 base from V and 11 from J, leaving 9 bases between them. The CDR3 is made up of 11 amino acids. This receptor was obtained from an adult in good health. The sequencing used peripheral blood, collected on day 0 of AZD1222 vaccination. The chain joins TRBV3-1 (or the pseudogene TRBV3-2) to TRBJ2-7, with D possibly matching TRBD1 (6 bases). The CDR3 bases are TGTGCCAGCAGCCAAGGGGACACCAAGTACTTC. This codes for CASSQGDTKYF.